This TCR beta chain emerged from a study of identical twins. Germline lookup yields CDR1 MGHRA and CDR2 YSYEKL. J was trimmed by 6 bases and V by 1 base; bases with no gene match: 11. The CDR3 contains 16 residues. TCRdb used MiXCR to reprocess the 5' RACE reads, holding one entry per CDR3 protein. The sample contains 200,000 or so distinct CDR3 sequences, approximately 8.3% of which appear only once. Study results and caveats: Weaker excess sharing between twins was seen in beta out-of-frame sequences.

A word on this clonotype: No antigen is known for it.

The same data also went into a second study, on yellow fever vaccine responses in identical twins.

Material: memory (CD45RO+) T cells sorted from blood. The V and J genes are TRBV4-1 and TRBJ2-7; TRBD1 aligns across 8 bases. This receptor was identified in a woman under 30 in good health. The CDR3 is CASSQANLGQGGEQYF. The DNA for the CDR3 is TGCGCCAGCAGCCAAGCAAACTTAGGACAGGGAGGCGAGCAGTACTTC.